These T cell receptor beta chains were read from a single sample in a study of breast tumors, draining lymph nodes, adjacent tissues. Each CDR3 protein is one row after TCRdb ran MiXCR on the multiplex PCR reads. The sample records 20,000 or so distinct CDR3 sequences, approximately 64% being singletons. Sequencing was carried out using tumor-adjacent breast tissue. The receptor set was obtained from a female donor with breast cancer. Some clones in this sample may be carry-over from other donors' samples. CDR3s include the opening cysteine and the closing phenylalanine or tryptophan. A D gene is named only where the DNA matches it firmly. The listing skips clone size in some rows; elsewhere it reads once, few, many or a size class.

D gene	V gene	J gene	clone size	CDR3 DNA	CDR3 protein
NA	TRBV2	TRBJ1-5	NA	TGTGCCAGCAGCCGGACACCCGGACCCAATCAGCCCCAGCATTTT	CASSRTPGPNQPQHF
TRBD2	TRBV24-1	TRBJ2-1	medium-sized	TGTGCCACCAGGACTAGCGGGAGTAATGAGCAGTTCTTC	CATRTSGSNEQFF
NA	TRBV2	TRBJ1-6	NA	TGTGCCAGCAGTGAAAGGCAGGGCTCGAATTCACCCCTCCACTTT	CASSERQGSNSPLHF
TRBD2	TRBV2	TRBJ2-1	NA	TGTGCCAGCGCGGGTTTGGGCGGGGGGTACTCCTACAATGAGCAGTTCTTC	CASAGLGGGYSYNEQFF
TRBD1	TRBV7-2	TRBJ1-2	NA	TGTGCCAGCAGCTCGGGACAGAACTATGGCTACACCTTC	CASSSGQNYGYTF
TRBD1	TRBV7-6	TRBJ2-6	NA	TGTGCCAGCAGCTTCAGGGGGACAGGGGAGAGCGGGGCCAACGTCCTGACTTTC	CASSFRGTGESGANVLTF
TRBD2	TRBV10-3	TRBJ2-1	medium-sized	TGTGCCATCAGTAGCGGGGGGGCCCTCAATGAGCAGTTCTTC	CAISSGGALNEQFF
NA	TRBV6-6	TRBJ1-3	once	TGTGCCAGCAGTTTTTGGGAGGCTGGAAACACCATATATTTT	CASSFWEAGNTIYF
NA	TRBV2	TRBJ2-3	many	TGTGCCATCAGGAGGGAGGATGGGGGAGAGGGTCCAGATACGCAGTATTTT	CAIRREDGGEGPDTQYF
TRBD2	TRBV24-1	TRBJ2-5	many	TGTGCCACCAGTGATTTGGGACTAGCGGGAGAAGAGACCCAGTACTTC	CATSDLGLAGEETQYF